The T cell receptor beta chain described here comes from a study of vaccination effects on CD4 cells after COVID-19. This CDR3 contains 12 residues. V was trimmed by 6 bases and J by 3 bases, leaving 9 bases between them. Germline V lookup: CDR1 ENHRY, CDR2 SYGVKD. The table came from immunoSEQ multiplex PCR; TCRdb's copy has only in-frame clones and leaves some out. The sample lists 30,000 to 35,000 clones, around 73% occurring once. Comments on this clone: Its antigen is unknown.

The ViraFEST assay expanded antigen-specific CD4+ T cells with viral peptide pools before sequencing. Once cultured for approximately eleven days, the cells underwent separation to obtain CD4+ T cells. Previously uninfected by SARS-CoV-2, the vaccine recipients also showed negative nucleocapsid antibodies. Replacing half the medium with IL-2 medium was done on days 3 and 7. The specimen comprised CD4+ T cells from PBMCs cultured with HCoV-OC43 spike peptides, sampled before COVID-19 vaccination. Subset in this sample: HCoV-OC43 spike overlapping peptide pool stimulation. The chain uses TRBV10-3 and TRBJ2-7; TRBD1 is a possible D gene (6 bases). The source of this sequence is a human donor who received a COVID-19 vaccine. CDR3 nucleotides: TGTGCCATCAGCCCCAGGGGCTACGAGCAGTACTTC. Residues: CAISPRGYEQYF.